Listed below are T cell receptor beta chains from one sample, sequenced in a study of cytomegalovirus exposure and HLA in healthy donors. The data were produced by immunoSEQ multiplex PCR, yet TCRdb's version contains in-frame clones alone and is incomplete. The sample lists under 200,000 clones, about 81% seen once, with around 0.97% in the top ten. Sequenced input: PBMCs. Every receptor here comes from a girl aged 2 to 9 in good health and CMV-seropositive. The CDR3 runs from the conserved cysteine through the conserved F or W. D genes are given only for firm matches. Size is stated for part of the rows, as once, few or many counts, or as a class when the clone is expanded.

v_call: TRBV7-2; d_call: NA; clone_size: NA; j_call: TRBJ2-7; cdr3_length: 11; cdr3_nt: TGTGCCAGCAGCCCGGGTTACGGGCAGTACTTC; cdr3_aa: CASSPGYGQYF
v_call: TRBV5-4; d_call: NA; clone_size: NA; j_call: TRBJ2-2; cdr3_length: 16; cdr3_nt: TGTGCCGGATCAGCCGGGGGACGGCGGAACACCGGGGAGCTGTTTTTT; cdr3_aa: CAGSAGGRRNTGELFF
v_call: TRBV28; d_call: NA; clone_size: NA; j_call: TRBJ2-3; cdr3_length: 14; cdr3_nt: TGTGCCAGCAGTCCCGGGACTTTAGCAGATACGCAGTATTTT; cdr3_aa: CASSPGTLADTQYF
v_call: TRBV4-1; d_call: NA; clone_size: NA; j_call: TRBJ2-7; cdr3_length: 14; cdr3_nt: TGCGCCAGCAGCCAGACCCCCAGGTCCTACGAGCAGTACTTC; cdr3_aa: CASSQTPRSYEQYF
v_call: TRBV19; d_call: TRBD1; clone_size: NA; j_call: TRBJ1-1; cdr3_length: 13; cdr3_nt: TGTGCCAGTGCCCCTGACAGGGCCACTGAAGCTTTCTTT; cdr3_aa: CASAPDRATEAFF
v_call: TRBV6-1; d_call: NA; clone_size: NA; j_call: TRBJ1-6; cdr3_length: 14; cdr3_nt: TGTGCCAGCAGGCCAGGAAAAAGAAATTCACCCCTCCACTTT; cdr3_aa: CASRPGKRNSPLHF
v_call: TRBV18; d_call: NA; clone_size: NA; j_call: TRBJ2-5; cdr3_length: 12; cdr3_nt: TGTGCCAGCTCACAGGGGAAAGAGACCCAGTACTTC; cdr3_aa: CASSQGKETQYF
v_call: TRBV29-1; d_call: TRBD1; clone_size: once; j_call: TRBJ2-7; cdr3_length: 14; cdr3_nt: TGCAGCGTTGAAACCGGGACAGGGCCTGAGGAGCAGTACTTC; cdr3_aa: CSVETGTGPEEQYF
v_call: TRBV2; d_call: TRBD1; clone_size: NA; j_call: TRBJ2-7; cdr3_length: 13; cdr3_nt: TGTGCCAGTACCGGGACAGGGGATTACGAGCAGTACTTC; cdr3_aa: CASTGTGDYEQYF
v_call: TRBV19; d_call: NA; clone_size: NA; j_call: TRBJ2-3; cdr3_length: 15; cdr3_nt: TGTGCCAGTAGTGCCCAGGGGAGTCCAACAGATACGCAGTATTTT; cdr3_aa: CASSAQGSPTDTQYF
v_call: TRBV10-1; d_call: NA; clone_size: NA; j_call: TRBJ2-2; cdr3_length: 15; cdr3_nt: TGCGCCAGCAGTGAAGGCGGGGCGAACACCGGGGAGCTGTTTTTT; cdr3_aa: CASSEGGANTGELFF
v_call: TRBV6-1; d_call: NA; clone_size: NA; j_call: TRBJ1-4; cdr3_length: 14; cdr3_nt: TGTGCCAGCAGTGAAGAGGGGTGGAATGAAAAACTGTTTTTT; cdr3_aa: CASSEEGWNEKLFF
v_call: TRBV28; d_call: NA; clone_size: NA; j_call: TRBJ1-5; cdr3_length: 14; cdr3_nt: TGTGCCAGCAGTTTAGGAGGAGCTTATCAGCCCCAGCATTTT; cdr3_aa: CASSLGGAYQPQHF
v_call: TRBV2; d_call: TRBD2; clone_size: NA; j_call: TRBJ2-1; cdr3_length: 13; cdr3_nt: TGTGCCACCCAAAGGACTAGGTACCATGAGCAGTTCTTC; cdr3_aa: CATQRTRYHEQFF
v_call: TRBV10-3; d_call: NA; clone_size: NA; j_call: TRBJ1-1; cdr3_length: 14; cdr3_nt: TGTGCCATCAGTGGCGGATTTTCAGAAACTGAAGCTTTCTTT; cdr3_aa: CAISGGFSETEAFF
v_call: TRBV6-1; d_call: NA; clone_size: NA; j_call: TRBJ1-6; cdr3_length: 15; cdr3_nt: TGTGCCAGCAACCCAATGGGCAGGGGCCCTTCACCCCTCCACTTT; cdr3_aa: CASNPMGRGPSPLHF
v_call: TRBV6-1; d_call: NA; clone_size: few; j_call: TRBJ2-7; cdr3_length: 15; cdr3_nt: TGTGCCAGCAGTGAAGTTGGGACTGCTTCCTACGAGCAGTACTTC; cdr3_aa: CASSEVGTASYEQYF
v_call: TRBV28; d_call: TRBD1; clone_size: NA; j_call: TRBJ2-7; cdr3_length: 13; cdr3_nt: TGTGCCAGTGTCGGACAGGGGGCATACGAGCAGTACTTC; cdr3_aa: CASVGQGAYEQYF
v_call: TRBV7-2; d_call: NA; clone_size: NA; j_call: TRBJ1-5; cdr3_length: 12; cdr3_nt: TGTGCCAGCAGCCAACCGGATCAGCCCCAGCATTTT; cdr3_aa: CASSQPDQPQHF
v_call: TRBV28; d_call: NA; clone_size: NA; j_call: TRBJ1-4; cdr3_length: 20; cdr3_nt: TGTGCCAGCAGTTTATACTTGAAAGGGGTGGATAGGGCAACTAATGAAAAACTGTTTTTT; cdr3_aa: CASSLYLKGVDRATNEKLFF
v_call: TRBV30; d_call: TRBD1; clone_size: NA; j_call: TRBJ1-2; cdr3_length: 13; cdr3_nt: TGTGCCTGGAGGGCCGGGACAGGGTCCGGCTACACCTTC; cdr3_aa: CAWRAGTGSGYTF
v_call: TRBV28; d_call: TRBD1; clone_size: NA; j_call: TRBJ1-5; cdr3_length: 14; cdr3_nt: TGTGCCAGCAGGTCAGACAGGGTCAATCAGCCCCAGCATTTT; cdr3_aa: CASRSDRVNQPQHF
v_call: TRBV28; d_call: NA; clone_size: NA; j_call: TRBJ2-1; cdr3_length: 15; cdr3_nt: TGTGCCAGCAGTCGGAGAGGGGGGGCTCACAATGAGCAGTTCTTC; cdr3_aa: CASSRRGGAHNEQFF
v_call: TRBV15; d_call: NA; clone_size: NA; j_call: TRBJ1-3; cdr3_length: 17; cdr3_nt: TGTGCCACCAGCAGAGACAGGGAAGTCAATGTAGGAAACACCATATATTTT; cdr3_aa: CATSRDREVNVGNTIYF
v_call: TRBV27; d_call: NA; clone_size: NA; j_call: TRBJ2-3; cdr3_length: 13; cdr3_nt: TGTGCCAGCAGTTTCCCTAGCACAGATACGCAGTATTTT; cdr3_aa: CASSFPSTDTQYF
v_call: TRBV19; d_call: NA; clone_size: NA; j_call: TRBJ2-2; cdr3_length: 18; cdr3_nt: TGTGCCAGTAGTATGAGGAGTAGCGGACTTTCGAACACCGGGGAGCTGTTTTTT; cdr3_aa: CASSMRSSGLSNTGELFF
v_call: TRBV30; d_call: NA; clone_size: NA; j_call: TRBJ1-2; cdr3_length: 14; cdr3_nt: TGTGCCTGGAGTGTACGTAGGACTTCCTATGGCTACACCTTC; cdr3_aa: CAWSVRRTSYGYTF
v_call: TRBV5-1; d_call: NA; clone_size: once; j_call: TRBJ1-3; cdr3_length: 16; cdr3_nt: TGCGCCAGCAGGGAGGGGTATAGACGCTCTGGAAACACCATATATTTT; cdr3_aa: CASREGYRRSGNTIYF
v_call: TRBV10-3; d_call: TRBD1; clone_size: NA; j_call: TRBJ1-3; cdr3_length: 13; cdr3_nt: TGTGCCATTCTACAGGGGTCTGGAAACACCATATATTTT; cdr3_aa: CAILQGSGNTIYF
v_call: TRBV5-5; d_call: NA; clone_size: NA; j_call: TRBJ2-7; cdr3_length: 15; cdr3_nt: TGTGCCAGCAGCTTGCAGGGGACCTACTCCTACGAGCAGTACTTC; cdr3_aa: CASSLQGTYSYEQYF
v_call: TRBV4-1; d_call: NA; clone_size: NA; j_call: TRBJ2-1; cdr3_length: 15; cdr3_nt: TGCGCCAGCAGCCAAGGTCCTAGCGCGAATGGTGAGCAGTTCTTC; cdr3_aa: CASSQGPSANGEQFF
v_call: TRBV28; d_call: TRBD2; clone_size: NA; j_call: TRBJ2-1; cdr3_length: 12; cdr3_nt: TGTGCCAGCAGATCCAAGCGGGATAAGCAGTTCTTC; cdr3_aa: CASRSKRDKQFF
v_call: TRBV4-1; d_call: TRBD1; clone_size: NA; j_call: TRBJ1-3; cdr3_length: 16; cdr3_nt: TGCGCCAGCAGCGCGGAGACAGGGAACTTTTGGAACACCATATATTTT; cdr3_aa: CASSAETGNFWNTIYF
v_call: TRBV7-8; d_call: TRBD1; clone_size: NA; j_call: TRBJ2-4; cdr3_length: 16; cdr3_nt: TGTGCCAGCAGCTTAATCATACAGGGGTCCAAAAACATTCAGTACTTC; cdr3_aa: CASSLIIQGSKNIQYF
v_call: TRBV4-1; d_call: NA; clone_size: NA; j_call: TRBJ1-5; cdr3_length: 15; cdr3_nt: TGCGCCAGCAGCCAATTGGTGGGGGCGAATCAGCCCCAGCATTTT; cdr3_aa: CASSQLVGANQPQHF
v_call: TRBV7-9; d_call: NA; clone_size: NA; j_call: TRBJ2-7; cdr3_length: 15; cdr3_nt: TGTGCCAGCAGCTTAGGTATGGCAGGTCTCTACGAGCAGTACTTC; cdr3_aa: CASSLGMAGLYEQYF
v_call: TRBV5-1; d_call: NA; clone_size: NA; j_call: TRBJ2-2; cdr3_length: 13; cdr3_nt: TGCGCCAGCATGGGAGTTAACACCGGGGAGCTGTTTTTT; cdr3_aa: CASMGVNTGELFF
v_call: TRBV6-5; d_call: NA; clone_size: NA; j_call: TRBJ2-2; cdr3_length: 15; cdr3_nt: TGTGCCAGCAGTTACTCCCCCACGAACACCGGGGAGCTGTTTTTT; cdr3_aa: CASSYSPTNTGELFF
v_call: TRBV5-1; d_call: NA; clone_size: NA; j_call: TRBJ2-7; cdr3_length: 13; cdr3_nt: TGCGCCAGCAGCTTTTTAGTAGGGGACGAGCAGTACTTC; cdr3_aa: CASSFLVGDEQYF
v_call: TRBV30; d_call: NA; clone_size: NA; j_call: TRBJ2-1; cdr3_length: 13; cdr3_nt: TGTGCCTGGAGTTACCTTAGAAGGGGTGAGCAGTTCTTC; cdr3_aa: CAWSYLRRGEQFF
v_call: TRBV27; d_call: NA; clone_size: NA; j_call: TRBJ2-7; cdr3_length: 13; cdr3_nt: TGTGCCAGCACCACCGCACAGGGATACGAGCAGTACTTC; cdr3_aa: CASTTAQGYEQYF
v_call: TRBV15; d_call: NA; clone_size: NA; j_call: TRBJ2-5; cdr3_length: 13; cdr3_nt: TGTGCCACCAGCAAAGCCCCCCAAGAGACCCAGTACTTC; cdr3_aa: CATSKAPQETQYF
v_call: TRBV15; d_call: TRBD1; clone_size: once; j_call: TRBJ2-1; cdr3_length: 12; cdr3_nt: TGTGCCACCAGCAGAGATAGGGACAGGGAGTTCTTC; cdr3_aa: CATSRDRDREFF
v_call: TRBV7-9; d_call: NA; clone_size: NA; j_call: TRBJ2-3; cdr3_length: 13; cdr3_nt: TGTGCCAGCAGCAAGTCCGGGGCAGATACGCAGTATTTT; cdr3_aa: CASSKSGADTQYF
v_call: TRBV25-1; d_call: NA; clone_size: NA; j_call: TRBJ2-3; cdr3_length: 13; cdr3_nt: TGTGCCAGCAGTGACCCCGGTTGGGATACGCAGTATTTT; cdr3_aa: CASSDPGWDTQYF
v_call: TRBV7-9; d_call: TRBD2; clone_size: NA; j_call: TRBJ2-1; cdr3_length: 16; cdr3_nt: TGTGCCAGCCGGGAGGGGACTACGAGCTCCTACAATGAGCAGTTCTTC; cdr3_aa: CASREGTTSSYNEQFF
v_call: TRBV4-1; d_call: NA; clone_size: once; j_call: TRBJ2-3; cdr3_length: 16; cdr3_nt: TGCGCCAGCAGCCAGCCATCAGAGGGGGTCACAGATACGCAGTATTTT; cdr3_aa: CASSQPSEGVTDTQYF
v_call: TRBV6-5; d_call: TRBD1; clone_size: NA; j_call: TRBJ1-2; cdr3_length: 15; cdr3_nt: TGTGCCAGCAGTCGTGGGAGGGACAGGGGACGGGGCTACACCTTC; cdr3_aa: CASSRGRDRGRGYTF